The 22 T cell receptor beta chains below all came from one sample that was sequenced in a study of cytomegalovirus exposure and HLA in healthy donors. The PCR contained 60 Vbeta and 13 Jbeta primers. The data were produced by immunoSEQ multiplex PCR, yet TCRdb's version contains in-frame clones alone and is incomplete. The profile shows 140,000 to 150,000 clones, 65% to 85% of them singletons. Sequences were obtained from PBMCs. Every receptor here comes from a woman in her thirties or forties in good health and CMV-seropositive.

The V gene is TRBV28, the J gene TRBJ2-7; 12 nucleotides match TRBD2. The CDR3 is 17 residues long. Germline V gene data show CDR1 as MDHEN and CDR2 as SYDVKM. J lost 0 bases, V lost 3 bases, and 6 bases had no gene match. The CDR3 bases are TGTGCCAGCAGTTTTCTAGCGGGGGGGTCCTCCTCCTACGAGCAGTACTTC. Translation: CASSFLAGGSSSYEQYF.

The V gene is TRBV9, the J gene TRBJ1-2; 8 nucleotides match TRBD1. The junction had 6 bases not matched to a gene; V was cut back by 0 bases and J by 8 bases. CDR1 SGDLS and CDR2 YYNGEE come from the germline V gene. There are 14 residues in the CDR3. In nucleotides, the CDR3 is TGTGCCAGCAGCGTAGGCTCAGGGGGCCAGGGCTACACCTTC. Its protein product is CASSVGSGGQGYTF.

The genes are TRBV6-6 and TRBJ1-2; TRBD1 aligns across 9 bases. The CDR3 consists of 15 residues. Germline V gene lookup returns CDR1 MNHNY and CDR2 SVGAGI (reference sequence). J lost 5 bases, V lost 6 bases, and 10 bases had no gene match. CDR3 nucleotides: TGTGCCAGCAGGTATACCGGGACAGGGAATTATGGCTACACCTTC. It specifies CASRYTGTGNYGYTF.

The V gene is TRBV7-3, the J gene TRBJ2-3; 8 positions match TRBD2. Per germline, CDR1 SGHTA and CDR2 FQGTGA. The V and J ends lost 3 bases and 6 bases, in that order; junction bases with no gene match: 8. The CDR3 sequence is 15 residues long. The CDR3 protein is CASSFGGARGDTQYF. DNA of the CDR3: TGTGCCAGCAGCTTCGGGGGGGCGAGAGGGGATACGCAGTATTTT.

This sequence joins TRBV10-3 and TRBJ2-7; no clear D gene. The V gene's germline CDR1 is ENHRY and CDR2 SYGVKD. This CDR3 contains 14 residues. V shed 2 bases and J shed 2 bases, with 10 bases lying between them. The CDR3 here is CAISETASTYEQYF. In DNA, the CDR3 is TGTGCCATCAGTGAGACTGCGAGTACCTACGAGCAGTACTTC.

Turning to this clone: Other nucleotide sequences from this sample produce the same CDR3. The chain uses TRBV14 and TRBJ2-7; 7 bases match TRBD1. Germline loops: CDR1 SGHDN, CDR2 FVKESK. The CDR3 loop spans 18 amino acids. V dropped 0 bases and J dropped 6; count of bases not matched to a gene: 17. For the CDR3, the DNA is TGTGCCAGCAGCCAAGATCTCAATCGACAGGGCAAAACGCGCGAGCAGTACTTC. This sequence encodes CASSQDLNRQGKTREQYF.

The chain's CDR3 is CASSLPGTGSGEQYF. CDR3 DNA sequence: TGTGCCAGCAGTTTACCTGGGACAGGCTCCGGCGAGCAGTACTTC. The chain couples TRBV27 to TRBJ2-7; TRBD1 matches at 8 bases. This CDR3 contains 15 residues. V lost 2 bases and J lost 6; bases outside the gene matches: 9. Germline loops: CDR1 MNHEY, CDR2 SMNVEV (reference sequence).

The chain is built from TRBV28 and TRBJ1-1; D gene unclear. CDR3 length equals 11 residues. V lost 6 bases and J 5 bases, leaving 7 bases between the germline ends. Germline CDR1 MDHEN, CDR2 SYDVKM. The CDR3 loop is CASRSTTEAFF. The CDR3 DNA reads TGTGCCAGCAGGTCCACAACTGAAGCTTTCTTT.

This clone appeared a few times. CDR3: CAKTRGINEKLFF. The CDR3 nucleotides are TGTGCCAAGACAAGGGGGATTAATGAAAAACTGTTTTTT. V is TRBV6-9 and J is TRBJ1-4; maybe TRBD1 (6 bases). The germline V gene encodes CDR1 MNHGY and CDR2 SVAAGI. CDR3 size: 13 residues. V shed 10 bases and J shed 4 bases, with 13 bases lying between them.

V usage is TRBV9 and J usage is TRBJ1-4; TRBD1 matches at 8 bases. After removal of 4 bases from V and 9 bases from J, the junction contained 8 bases not matched to a gene. Germline CDR1 is SGDLS and CDR2 is YYNGEE. The CDR3 length is 14 residues. The CDR3 region is CASSPDRVLQKLFF. The CDR3 coding sequence is TGTGCCAGCAGCCCGGACAGGGTGTTGCAAAAACTGTTTTTT. Full variable domain (outside the CDR3, taken from reference TRBV9 and TRBJ1-4): DSGVTQTPKHLITATGQRVTLRCSPRSGDLSVYWYQQSLDQGLQFLIQYYNGEERAKGNILERFSAQQFPDLHSELNLSSLELGDSALYFCASSPDRVLQKLFFGSGTQLSVL.

The chain uses TRBV9 and TRBJ2-3; D perhaps matches TRBD1 (6 bases). There are 13 residues in the CDR3. Germline CDR1 is SGDLS and CDR2 is YYNGEE. V lost 1 base and J 3 bases, leaving 6 bases between the germline ends. CDR3 DNA sequence: TGTGCCAGCAGCGTAACAGGGACAGATACGCAGTATTTT. Residues: CASSVTGTDTQYF.

The chain employs TRBV30 and TRBJ2-3; D call uncertain. V lost 0 bases to trimming and J lost 8 bases, with 6 bases between them. Germline assignment: CDR1 GTSNPN and CDR2 SVGIG (reference sequence). CDR3 size: 11 residues. The CDR3 DNA is TGTGCCTGGAGTGTACTTGGTACGCAGTATTTT. Its protein product is CAWSVLGTQYF. The full variable domain, with the rest looked up from reference TRBV30 and TRBJ2-3, is SQTIHQWPATLVQPVGSPLSLECTVEGTSNPNLYWYRQAAGRGLQLLFYSVGIGQISSEVPQNLSASRPQDRQFILSSKKLLLSDSGFYLCAWSVLGTQYFGPGTRLTVL.

The chain recombines TRBV7-9 with TRBJ2-5; maybe TRBD2 (7 bases). There are 16 residues in the CDR3. The V end lost 5 bases, the J end lost 5 bases, and 21 bases lay between the germline ends. CDR1 is SEHNR, CDR2 FQNEAQ, per germline (reference sequence). DNA of the CDR3: TGTGCCAGCAGCCCGGGGGGCCCTAGAGAGGGGGAGACCCAGTACTTC. This sequence encodes CASSPGGPREGETQYF. Based on the CDR3 plus reference TRBV7-9 and TRBJ2-5, the full variable domain is DTGVSQNPRHKITKRGQNVTFRCDPISEHNRLYWYRQTLGQGPEFLTYFQNEAQLEKSRLLSDRFSAERPKGSFSTLEIQRTEQGDSAMYLCASSPGGPREGETQYFGPGTRLLVL.

The chain uses TRBV21-1 and TRBJ2-7; the tabulated D call, TRBD1, remains unverified against the DNA. TRBV21-1 is shown as a pseudogene. The CDR3 runs 14 residues. The CDR3 DNA reads TGTGCCAGCAGCCACAGGGGGCTGTGGTACGAGCAGTACTTC. Translated, it gives CASSHRGLWYEQYF.

The chain recombines TRBV9 with TRBJ2-7, with 11 positions matching TRBD2. V lost 2 bases to trimming and J lost 6 bases; unmatched junction nucleotides: 7. CDR1 and CDR2 (germline): SGDLS, YYNGEE. The length of the CDR3 is 15 residues. The CDR3 loop is CASSVTSGTPGEQYF. The DNA for the CDR3 is TGTGCCAGCAGCGTGACTAGCGGGACCCCTGGCGAGCAGTACTTC.

The J gene is TRBJ2-5, the V gene TRBV7-2; 8 nucleotides agree with TRBD2. With 5 bases clipped from V and 5 bases from J, the junction kept 10 bases outside the gene matches. This CDR3 contains 15 residues. The V gene's germline CDR1 is SGHTA and CDR2 FQGNSA. CDR3: CASSQVGGAWETQYF. CDR3 sequence (DNA): TGTGCCAGCAGCCAAGTCGGGGGGGCTTGGGAGACCCAGTACTTC.

The chain links TRBV15 to TRBJ2-7, with D hard to call. The J call may be wrong; the DNA end is better matched by TRBJ2-5. From germline, CDR1 is LNHNV and CDR2 YYDKDF (reference sequence). The length of the CDR3 is 14 residues. The CDR3 region is CATSRGSAEETQYF. CDR3 nucleotides: TGTGCCACCAGCAGAGGAAGTGCGGAAGAGACCCAGTACTTC.

The chain has TRBV7-9 and TRBJ2-4; D may be TRBD2 (5 bases). CDR3 size: 13 residues. Germline lookup yields CDR1 SEHNR and CDR2 FQNEAQ (reference sequence). V lost 5 bases, J lost 2 bases, and 7 bases lay in between. The CDR3 nucleotides are TGTGCCAGCAGCGGGGAGACCAAAAACATTCAGTACTTC. Translating it yields CASSGETKNIQYF.

This clone showed up just a few times. The V call is TRBV28, the J call TRBJ1-1; 9 bases are shared with TRBD1. Germline-derived CDR1 and CDR2 are MDHEN and SYDVKM. The CDR3 consists of 12 residues. J gave up 6 bases and V 5 bases, and 1 base lay outside the gene matches. CDR3 sequence: CASSGQGSEAFF. CDR3 nucleotides: TGTGCCAGCAGTGGACAGGGGTCTGAAGCTTTCTTT.

In the case of this clone: Since no conserved phenylalanine or tryptophan closes the CDR3, a read error is the likely cause. The chain uses TRBV18 and TRBJ1-2; no firm D call. The CDR3 is 16 amino acids. V dropped 6 bases and J dropped 0 bases, with 17 bases sitting between them. The V gene's germline CDR1 is KGHSH and CDR2 LQKENI. CDR3 amino acids: CASSRNLDGANYGYTL. The CDR3, as DNA: TGTGCCAGCTCGCGAAACCTGGATGGAGCTAACTATGGCTACACCCTC.

V usage is TRBV18 and J usage is TRBJ2-1; the D gene is possibly TRBD2 (6 bases). Germline lookup yields CDR1 KGHSH and CDR2 LQKENI. CDR3 size: 15 residues. V lost 2 bases and J lost 4, with 12 bases in between. CDR3 sequence: CASSPGGGGYNEQFF. For the CDR3, the DNA is TGTGCCAGCTCACCAGGAGGAGGAGGGTACAATGAGCAGTTCTTC.

This clone has just one count. Sequence at one end of the junction differs from germline and may be a read error. The genes are TRBV7-9 and TRBJ1-1; D not certain. In germline, CDR1 is SEHNR, CDR2 FQNEAQ (reference sequence). There are 15 residues in the CDR3. CDR3 loop: CSSSALLGSGTEAFF. CDR3 coding DNA: TGTTCCAGCAGCGCTTTGTTGGGTTCGGGCACTGAAGCTTTCTTT. Variable domain in full (rest from reference TRBV7-9 and TRBJ1-1): DTGVSQNPRHKITKRGQNVTFRCDPISEHNRLYWYRQTLGQGPEFLTYFQNEAQLEKSRLLSDRFSAERPKGSFSTLEIQRTEQGDSAMYLCSSSALLGSGTEAFFGQGTRLTVV.